A single sample gave rise to the 27 T cell receptor beta chains below, sequenced in a study of blood T cell repertoires in COVID-19. TCRdb keeps only in-frame clones here, not all; method: immunoSEQ multiplex PCR. The sample lists about 50,000 clones; more than 75% were seen once. Specimen: peripheral blood. Every receptor here comes from a woman aged 55-69 years with acute or convalescent COVID-19.

The chain uses TRBV5-1 and TRBJ2-6, with a weak D call TRBD2 (5 bases). V lost 2 bases and J lost 4, with 13 bases in between. The CDR3 covers 16 residues. Germline V gene lookup returns CDR1 SGHRS and CDR2 YFSETQ. The CDR3 sequence: CASSFLEALGANVLTF. CDR3 in DNA: TGCGCCAGCAGCTTTCTGGAGGCTCTGGGGGCCAACGTCCTGACTTTC.

V and J are TRBV7-2 and TRBJ1-1; 7 bases line up with TRBD1. Germline V gene sequence: CDR1 SGHTA, CDR2 FQGNSA. The CDR3 covers 17 residues. Germline trimming cut 0 bases from V and 5 bases from J; bases unmatched to any gene: 12. For the CDR3, the DNA is TGTGCCAGCAGCTTAGCGGACAGGCCGCTTACGGGGACTGAAGCTTTCTTT. It is translated as CASSLADRPLTGTEAFF.

This clone was seen once. The V and J genes are TRBV18 and TRBJ1-2; TRBD1 might be the D (5 bases). Germline V CDR1 and CDR2: KGHSH, LQKENI. The CDR3 runs to 13 residues. V lost 8 bases and J lost 8, with 18 bases in between. As DNA, the CDR3 is TGTGCCAGCACAGGATCCAGGACGTACGGCTACACCTTC. It specifies CASTGSRTYGYTF.

This clone appeared a few times. The rearrangement links TRBV30 to TRBJ2-3, with 9 bases that match TRBD2. Germline V gene data show CDR1 as GTSNPN and CDR2 as SVGIG (reference sequence). V dropped 2 bases and J dropped 1; count of bases not matched to a gene: 4. This CDR3 is 15 amino acids long. The CDR3 is CAWSRASGGTDTQYF. The DNA of the CDR3 is TGTGCCTGGAGTAGAGCTAGCGGGGGCACAGATACGCAGTATTTT.

The J gene is TRBJ1-6, the V gene TRBV30; 7 bases are shared with TRBD1. The length of the CDR3 is 14 residues. Trimming took 2 bases from V and 10 from J; bases not matched to a gene: 8. Germline assignment: CDR1 GTSNPN and CDR2 SVGIG (reference sequence). The CDR3 reads CAWSRGGVGSPLHF. DNA for the CDR3: TGTGCCTGGAGTCGAGGGGGCGTAGGCTCACCCCTCCACTTT.

The chain has TRBV6-1 and TRBJ2-1, with 13 bases aligning to TRBD2. The CDR3 is 18 residues long. V lost 6 bases, J lost 1 base, and 9 bases stayed unmatched. Germline CDR1 and CDR2: MNHNS and SASEGT. CDR3 coding DNA: TGTGCCAGCAGAGAAAGGACTAGCGGGAGTCAATCCTACAATGAGCAGTTCTTC. Translation gives CASRERTSGSQSYNEQFF.

This chain links TRBV12-3 or TRBV12-4 with TRBJ2-5; 7 bases are shared with TRBD1. V was clipped by 5 bases and J by 0 bases; unmatched bases: 0. CDR3 length: 13 residues. CDR3 DNA: TGTGCCAGCAGTACAGGGGACCAAGAGACCCAGTACTTC. It yields the protein CASSTGDQETQYF.

V gene TRBV25-1 combines with J gene TRBJ1-1; D ambiguous. This CDR3 is built from 14 residues. CDR1 and CDR2 (germline): MGHDK, SYGVNS. The V gene lost 0 bases and the J gene lost 0 bases, with 5 bases spanning the gap. In DNA form, the CDR3 reads TGTGCCAGCAGTGAATACGGGATGAACACTGAAGCTTTCTTT. Residues: CASSEYGMNTEAFF.

The J gene is TRBJ1-1, the V gene TRBV5-5; D remains ambiguous. The CDR3 spans 15 residues. Per the germline V gene, CDR1 is SGHKS and CDR2 is YYEKEE (reference sequence). Trimming pared 2 bases from V and 6 bases from J, leaving 17 bases between. DNA for the CDR3: TGTGCCAGCAGCTTAAGCGGCAGCTCAAGGTCTGAAGCTTTCTTT. Protein product: CASSLSGSSRSEAFF.

This chain uses TRBV5-1 with TRBJ2-3; TRBD2 agrees at 11 bases. The CDR3 has 16 residues. Germline V gene data show CDR1 as SGHRS and CDR2 as YFSETQ. Unmatched junction bases numbered 2, after V lost 0 bases and J lost 2 bases. CDR3 sequence reads: CASSLGLAGTTDTQYF. CDR3 coding DNA: TGCGCCAGCAGCTTGGGACTAGCGGGGACCACAGATACGCAGTATTTT.

The chain recombines TRBV11-2 with TRBJ1-6; 9 bases map to TRBD1. In germline, CDR1 is SGHAT, CDR2 FQNNGV. The junction had 12 bases not matched to a gene; V was cut back by 5 bases and J by 7 bases. CDR3 length equals 17 residues. CDR3 residues: CASSAYRDRAKNSPLHF. The CDR3 DNA sequence: TGTGCCAGCAGCGCGTACCGGGACAGGGCAAAAAATTCACCCCTCCACTTT.

This clone has a single count. The genes are TRBV5-1 and TRBJ1-3, with a tentative D call TRBD1 (5 bases). CDR1 is SGHRS and CDR2 is YFSETQ in the germline V gene. The CDR3 extends over 14 amino acids. Trimming removed 4 bases at V and 1 base at J, with 9 bases between. The CDR3 protein is CASSVTGSGNTIYF. The CDR3 DNA follows: TGCGCCAGCAGCGTTACAGGATCTGGAAACACCATATATTTT.

The V and J genes are TRBV6-4 and TRBJ1-4; perhaps TRBD1 as D (5 bases). The length of the CDR3 is 17 residues. Trimming took 0 bases from V and 3 from J, leaving 14 bases between them. Germline values: CDR1 MRHNA, CDR2 SNTAGT. The CDR3 is CASSDSRGEQSNEKLFF. The DNA of the CDR3 is TGTGCCAGCAGTGACTCTCGGGGGGAACAGTCTAATGAAAAACTGTTTTTT.

A word on this clone: Germline is not matched at one junction end, which may reflect a read error. The V call is TRBV7-9, the J call TRBJ2-1, with 12 bases aligning to TRBD2. The length of the CDR3 is 14 residues. The germline V gene encodes CDR1 SEHNR and CDR2 FQNEAQ (reference sequence). For the CDR3, the DNA is TGTGCCAGCAGCCTAGCGGGGGGGACCCGGGAGCAGTTCTTC. Amino acid sequence: CASSLAGGTREQFF.

This clone has more than one count but fewer than ten. The chain combines TRBV5-6 with TRBJ2-1, with 10 bases lining up with TRBD1. Germline CDR1 SGHDT, CDR2 YYEEEE. The trim removed 4 bases at V and 4 bases at J, leaving 2 bases unmatched. The CDR3 is 14 residues long. As DNA, the CDR3 is TGTGCCAGCAGCGGGACAGGGGTATACAATGAGCAGTTCTTC. Its translation is CASSGTGVYNEQFF.

A few counts support this clone. The chain employs TRBV13 and TRBJ2-5; TRBD2 aligns across 11 bases. The trim removed 4 bases at V and 0 bases at J, leaving 13 bases unmatched. The CDR3 spans 19 residues. Germline CDR1 is PRHDT and CDR2 is FYEKMQ (reference sequence). CDR3 amino acids: CASSSRGAASGGYQETQYF. Written as DNA, the CDR3 is TGTGCCAGCAGCTCCAGAGGGGCCGCTAGCGGGGGGTACCAAGAGACCCAGTACTTC.

V is TRBV4-1 and J is TRBJ2-1, with TRBD2 matching over 9 bases. Germline V lookup: CDR1 MGHRA, CDR2 YSYEKL. After removal of 5 bases from V and 4 bases from J, the junction contained 15 bases not matched to a gene. The CDR3 length is 18 residues. CDR3 sequence (DNA): TGCGCCAGCAGCTCCCGGGGGGGTGCTAGCGGGGTTTACAATGAGCAGTTCTTC. Translating gives CASSSRGGASGVYNEQFF.

This chain connects TRBV10-3 to TRBJ2-3; maybe TRBD2 (5 bases). Trimming shortened V by 4 bases and J by 2 bases, and 10 bases separated the two germline ends. This CDR3 is built from 14 residues. Germline CDR1 ENHRY, CDR2 SYGVKD. CDR3: CAISVLGNTDTQYF. CDR3 sequence (DNA): TGTGCCATCAGTGTACTCGGGAACACAGATACGCAGTATTTT.

The V and J genes are TRBV7-2 and TRBJ2-7, with 9 positions matching TRBD2. V dropped 3 bases and J dropped 10; count of bases not matched to a gene: 1. Germline V gives CDR1 SGHTA, CDR2 FQGNSA. The CDR3 contains 11 residues. CDR3 nucleotides: TGTGCCAGCAGCTTGCGGGGGGGCCAGTACTTC. Translating gives CASSLRGGQYF.

The rearrangement links TRBV11-2 to TRBJ1-1, with no clear D. The CDR3 has 15 residues. Germline-derived CDR1 and CDR2 are SGHAT and FQNNGV. The V gene lost 3 bases and the J gene lost 6 bases, with 17 bases spanning the gap. The CDR3 DNA follows: TGTGCCAGCAGCTTCCCTTCCAAAAGAGGCGCTGAAGCTTTCTTT. Residues: CASSFPSKRGAEAFF.

The chain joins TRBV29-1 to TRBJ2-2; 9 bases match TRBD2. The junction had 2 bases not matched to a gene; V was cut back by 6 bases and J by 0 bases. The CDR3 has 14 amino acids. The germline V gene has CDR1 SQVTM and CDR2 ANQGSEA. In nucleotides, the CDR3 is TGCAGCGTGGGACTAGCCTCGAACACCGGGGAGCTGTTTTTT. It yields the protein CSVGLASNTGELFF.

The rearrangement uses TRBV4-2 and TRBJ2-3, with TRBD2 identical over 11 bases. The CDR3 loop spans 15 amino acids. Germline values: CDR1 LGHNA, CDR2 YNFKEQ. V shed 6 bases, J shed 6 bases, and the junction held 8 bases outside the gene matches. CDR3 residues: CASSQTSGVGDTQYF. DNA for the CDR3: TGTGCCAGCAGTCAGACTAGCGGGGTTGGGGATACGCAGTATTTT.

The V call is TRBV28, the J call TRBJ1-1; 7 positions agree with TRBD1. The junction had 5 bases not matched to a gene; V was cut back by 4 bases and J by 0 bases. Germline V gene data show CDR1 as MDHEN and CDR2 as SYDVKM. The CDR3 has 15 residues. CDR3 protein: CASSSPDRMNTEAFF. DNA for the CDR3: TGTGCCAGCAGTTCCCCGGACAGGATGAACACTGAAGCTTTCTTT.

The chain uses TRBV5-1 and TRBJ1-1; D is unclear. This CDR3 contains 14 residues. V gave up 6 bases and J gave up 1 base, with 13 bases separating them. CDR1 SGHRS and CDR2 YFSETQ come from the germline V gene. The chain's CDR3 is CASKRSTANTEAFF. As DNA, the CDR3 is TGCGCCAGCAAAAGGAGCACGGCGAACACTGAAGCTTTCTTT. Full variable domain (remainder filled in from reference TRBV5-1 and TRBJ1-1): KAGVTQTPRYLIKTRGQQVTLSCSPISGHRSVSWYQQTPGQGLQFLFEYFSETQRNKGNFPGRFSGRQFSNSRSEMNVSTLELGDSALYLCASKRSTANTEAFFGQGTRLTVV.

The chain has TRBV19 and TRBJ1-5; 8 positions agree with TRBD1. V dropped 1 base and J dropped 9; count of bases not matched to a gene: 5. Germline V CDR1 and CDR2: LNHDA, SQIVND (reference sequence). The CDR3 has 14 amino acids. The CDR3 nucleotides read TGTGCCAGTAGTATAGTGACAGGGGTTCTGCCCCAGCATTTT. Translation: CASSIVTGVLPQHF.

DNA of the CDR3: TGTGCCAGCAGCCTCCGTCGCACTGAAGCTTTCTTT. It translates to CASSLRRTEAFF. The chain links TRBV7-9 to TRBJ1-1; D unresolved. The germline gives CDR1 SEHNR, CDR2 FQNEAQ (reference sequence). The CDR3 has 12 residues. V dropped 5 bases and J dropped 4 bases, with 8 bases sitting between them.

This rearrangement joins TRBV3-1 (or the pseudogene TRBV3-2) to TRBJ1-2, with 10 positions matching TRBD1. The CDR3 has 13 amino acids. The ends lost 3 bases at V and 6 bases at J; junction bases unmatched: 1. The germline CDR1 and CDR2 sequences are LGHDT and YNNKEL (reference sequence). For the CDR3, the DNA is TGTGCCAGCAGCCACGGGACAGGGGATGGCTACACCTTC. Translated: CASSHGTGDGYTF.